The entry below gives a single TCR beta chain sequence along with its context. Its cognate antigen is unknown. The data were produced by immunoSEQ multiplex PCR, yet TCRdb's version contains in-frame clones alone and is incomplete. Of 800,000 to 1,200,000 clones in the sample, around 82% were seen once. This record belongs to a study of shared clonotypes between healthy human individuals. Germline CDR1 reads KGHSH; CDR2 reads LQKENI. The length of the CDR3 is 16 residues. The V gene lost 1 base and the J gene lost 4 bases, with 16 bases spanning the gap. General study points: Tissue TCR repertoires likely differ from these blood-only repertoires. Clonotypes shared by all four donors outscored non-shared clonotypes in generation probability. Shared across four donors were about 4.6% of the naive CD4 clonotypes. Compared with memory subsets, naive subsets generally had larger estimated richness.

Sequencing was performed on memory CD4+ T cells from PBMCs. As for subset: CD45RA-negative fraction. The chain carries TRBV18 and TRBJ1-2; tentatively, D is TRBD1 (6 bases). This receptor was taken from a man between 18 and 35 years old in good health. Some clones in this sample may be carry-over from other donors' samples. CDR3 sequence reads: CASSPLGQSASYGYTF. In DNA form, the CDR3 reads TGTGCCAGCTCACCACTCGGACAGTCGGCATCCTATGGCTACACCTTC.